The sample holds a few counts of the clone carrying this T cell receptor beta chain. The CDR3 has 14 residues. Germline V CDR1 and CDR2: SEHNR, FQNEAQ (reference sequence). Between the trimmed V and J ends, which lost 5 bases and 1 base, there was a span of 11 bases. Extracted RNA was reverse transcribed, and the resulting cDNA served as sequencing template. Sequencing was performed with immunoSEQ multiplex PCR; in TCRdb, only in-frame clones are kept and a portion is missing. The table has 70,000 or so clones, 55% to 75% seen once; the top ten hold about 15%. The data stem from a study of CD8+ T cells in alopecia areata.

Here the sequenced sample was CD8+ T cells sorted from blood, taken at week 0. The chain links TRBV7-9 to TRBJ1-1, with a possible D match to TRBD1 (5 bases). This TCR was recovered from a human donor with alopecia areata. The CDR3 nucleotides are TGTGCCAGCAGCCTCAGGGACGCGAACACTGAAGCTTTCTTT. This gives the protein CASSLRDANTEAFF.